These 9 T cell receptor beta chains share one sample of origin, sequenced in a study of lymphopenia after photon versus proton radiotherapy. Method: immunoSEQ multiplex PCR; TCRdb's copy keeps in-frame clones and lacks some. This table holds about 23,000 clones, 85% to 95% found once. The sample was peripheral blood, taken from a patient treated with proton-based radiotherapy. The receptors were sampled from a woman aged 70 to 79 with pancreatic cancer. Some clones in this sample may be carry-over from other donors' samples.

This clone came up once. The V and J genes are TRBV10-3 and TRBJ1-2, with D perhaps TRBD1 (6 bases). The CDR3 is 13 amino acids. Looked up from germline, CDR1 is ENHRY and CDR2 is SYGVKD. V was clipped by 7 bases and J by 7 bases, with 16 bases between them. DNA for the CDR3: TGTGCCATCAAGCTGGGGGGGGCCGGTGGCTACACCTTC. It is translated as CAIKLGGAGGYTF.

The chain recombines TRBV18 with TRBJ1-2, with D hard to call. Germline CDR1 KGHSH, CDR2 LQKENI. Between the trimmed V and J ends, which lost 3 bases and 4 bases, there was a span of 15 bases. This CDR3 has 15 residues. CDR3 sequence (DNA): TGTGCCAGCTCACCCAATACAGAGAACCTCTATGGCTACACCTTC. Translating gives CASSPNTENLYGYTF.

The chain couples TRBV7-2 to TRBJ1-3; D gene unclear. Germline assignment: CDR1 SGHTA and CDR2 FQGNSA. The CDR3 totals 15 residues. V was cut by 1 base and J by 4 bases, with 11 bases left in between. CDR3 sequence (DNA): TGTGCCAGCAGCTTAGACCCGGGCCCCGGAAACACCATATATTTT. Its protein is CASSLDPGPGNTIYF.

The chain recombines TRBV19 with TRBJ1-2; 9 bases line up with TRBD1. The CDR3 consists of 14 residues. V lost 4 bases to trimming and J lost 3 bases; unmatched junction nucleotides: 3. CDR1 LNHDA and CDR2 SQIVND come from the germline V gene (reference sequence). This chain's CDR3 is CASSRDREDYGYTF. The CDR3, as DNA: TGTGCCAGTAGTAGGGACAGGGAGGACTATGGCTACACCTTC.

The V call is TRBV29-1, the J call TRBJ2-5; D might be TRBD2 (5 bases). CDR3 size: 13 residues. CDR1 and CDR2 (germline): SQVTM, ANQGSEA. V was shortened by 1 base and J by 5 bases, with 11 bases between the two germline ends. CDR3 coding DNA: TGCAGCGTTGAAGGCCTAGGCGGGGAGACCCAGTACTTC. It specifies CSVEGLGGETQYF.

This clone was recorded a few times. V gene TRBV7-9 combines with J gene TRBJ2-7, with a possible D match to TRBD1 (6 bases). Trimming took off 1 base at V and 6 bases at J, with 13 bases between the two ends. The CDR3 runs 14 residues. Germline CDR1 reads SEHNR; CDR2 reads FQNEAQ (reference sequence). CDR3 in DNA: TGTGCCAGCAGCTTAGGACAGGCTCCTGGCGAGCAGTACTTC. It codes for CASSLGQAPGEQYF.

The chain combines TRBV7-2 with TRBJ2-7; no definite D call. CDR1 is SGHTA, CDR2 FQGNSA, per germline. The V gene lost 0 bases and the J gene lost 1 base, with 7 bases spanning the gap. The CDR3 consists of 14 residues. In DNA, the CDR3 is TGTGCCAGCAGCTTAGCGACGGGTTCCTACGAGCAGTACTTC. This sequence encodes CASSLATGSYEQYF. Full variable domain (outside the CDR3, taken from reference TRBV7-2 and TRBJ2-7): GAGVSQSPSNKVTEKGKDVELRCDPISGHTALYWYRQSLGQGLEFLIYFQGNSAPDKSGLPSDRFSAERTGGSVSTLTIQRTQQEDSAVYLCASSLATGSYEQYFGPGTRLTVT.

The rearrangement links TRBV18 to TRBJ1-5; perhaps TRBD1 as D (6 bases). This CDR3 has 16 amino acids. Germline loops: CDR1 KGHSH, CDR2 LQKENI. Trimming cost V 0 bases and J 4 bases, with 13 bases left between them. The CDR3 spells CASSPPTGFGNQPQHF. The CDR3 region has the DNA TGTGCCAGCTCACCACCTACAGGGTTCGGGAATCAGCCCCAGCATTTT.

The chain couples TRBV10-3 to TRBJ2-7; 8 bases fit TRBD2. The ends lost 0 bases at V and 6 bases at J; junction bases unmatched: 4. From germline, CDR1 is ENHRY and CDR2 SYGVKD. CDR3 size: 14 residues. This CDR3 is CAISESGTSSEQYF. In DNA, the CDR3 is TGTGCCATCAGTGAGTCCGGGACTAGTAGCGAGCAGTACTTC.